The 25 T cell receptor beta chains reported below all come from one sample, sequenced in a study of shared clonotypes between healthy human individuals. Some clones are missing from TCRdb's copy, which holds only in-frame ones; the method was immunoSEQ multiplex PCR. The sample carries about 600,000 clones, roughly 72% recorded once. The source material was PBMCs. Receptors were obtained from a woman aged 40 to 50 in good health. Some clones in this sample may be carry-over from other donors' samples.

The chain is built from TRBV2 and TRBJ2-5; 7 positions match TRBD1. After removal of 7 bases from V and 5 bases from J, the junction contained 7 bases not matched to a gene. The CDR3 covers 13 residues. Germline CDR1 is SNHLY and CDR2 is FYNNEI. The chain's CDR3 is CASNYRGGETQYF. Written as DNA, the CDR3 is TGTGCCAGCAACTACAGGGGTGGGGAGACCCAGTACTTC.

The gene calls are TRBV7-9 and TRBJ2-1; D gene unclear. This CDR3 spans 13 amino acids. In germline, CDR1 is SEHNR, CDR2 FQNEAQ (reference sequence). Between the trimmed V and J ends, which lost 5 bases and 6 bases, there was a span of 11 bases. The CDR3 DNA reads TGTGCCAGCAGCAGAGATCCGGGCAATGAGCAGTTCTTC. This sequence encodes CASSRDPGNEQFF.

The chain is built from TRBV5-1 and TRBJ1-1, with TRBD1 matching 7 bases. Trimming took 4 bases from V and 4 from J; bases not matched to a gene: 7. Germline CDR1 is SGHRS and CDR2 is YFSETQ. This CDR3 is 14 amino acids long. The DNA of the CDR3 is TGCGCCAGCAGCACCCTAACAGGGGTCACTGAAGCTTTCTTT. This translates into CASSTLTGVTEAFF.

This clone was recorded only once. The DNA of the CDR3 is TGTGCCAGCAGCCCGCCTCCCACAGGGAGGGAAACAGATACGCAGTATTTT. Its protein product is CASSPPPTGRETDTQYF. V and J are TRBV5-4 and TRBJ2-3, with a possible D match to TRBD2 (7 bases). The CDR3 is made up of 17 amino acids. CDR1 and CDR2 from the germline V gene are SGHNT and YYREEE (reference sequence). V lost 4 bases to trimming and J lost 3 bases, with 21 bases between them.

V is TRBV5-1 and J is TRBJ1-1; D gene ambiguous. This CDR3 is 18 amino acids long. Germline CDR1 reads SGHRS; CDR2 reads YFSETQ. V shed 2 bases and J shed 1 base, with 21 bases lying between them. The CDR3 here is CASSLSSWVSTSNTEAFF. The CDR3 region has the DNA TGCGCCAGCAGCTTAAGCTCTTGGGTGTCGACCTCGAACACTGAAGCTTTCTTT.

This chain's CDR3 is CASSLARTSGLDTQYF. As DNA, the CDR3 is TGCGCCAGCAGCCTAGCCCGGACTAGCGGCTTAGATACGCAGTATTTT. V is TRBV5-1 and J is TRBJ2-3; TRBD2 aligns across 10 bases. Germline CDR1 reads SGHRS; CDR2 reads YFSETQ. The CDR3 sequence is 16 residues long. The ends lost 4 bases at V and 5 bases at J; junction bases unmatched: 10.

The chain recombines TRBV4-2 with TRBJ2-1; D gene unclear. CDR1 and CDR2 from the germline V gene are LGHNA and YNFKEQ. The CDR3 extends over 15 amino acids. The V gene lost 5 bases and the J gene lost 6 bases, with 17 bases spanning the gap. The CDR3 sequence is CASSSRAQPGNEQFF. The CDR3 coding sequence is TGTGCCAGCAGCTCCCGGGCCCAGCCCGGCAATGAGCAGTTCTTC.

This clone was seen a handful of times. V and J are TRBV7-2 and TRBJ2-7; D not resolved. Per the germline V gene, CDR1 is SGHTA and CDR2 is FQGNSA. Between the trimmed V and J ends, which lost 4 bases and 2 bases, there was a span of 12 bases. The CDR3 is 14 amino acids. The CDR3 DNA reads TGTGCCAGCAGCTCCGCCTTGATTCCCTACGAGCAGTACTTC. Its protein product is CASSSALIPYEQYF.

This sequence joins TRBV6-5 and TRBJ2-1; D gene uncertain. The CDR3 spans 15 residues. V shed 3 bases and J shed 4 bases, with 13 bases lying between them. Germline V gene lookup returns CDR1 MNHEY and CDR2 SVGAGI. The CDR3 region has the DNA TGTGCCAGCAGTTATTTCGGACCTCAATACAATGAGCAGTTCTTC. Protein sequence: CASSYFGPQYNEQFF.

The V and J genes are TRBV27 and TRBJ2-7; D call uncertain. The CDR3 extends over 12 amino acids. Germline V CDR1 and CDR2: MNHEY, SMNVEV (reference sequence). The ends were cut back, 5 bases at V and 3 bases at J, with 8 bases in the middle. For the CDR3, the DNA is TGTGCCAGCAGTCGAAACCGCTACGAGCAGTACTTC. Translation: CASSRNRYEQYF.

The CDR3 region has the DNA TGCGCCAGCAGCTTGGGCAGTAACAATGAGCAGTTCTTC. Residues: CASSLGSNNEQFF. The chain employs TRBV5-1 and TRBJ2-1; D uncertain. V was shortened by 0 bases and J by 5 bases, with 6 bases between the two germline ends. In germline, CDR1 is SGHRS, CDR2 YFSETQ. This CDR3 has 13 residues.

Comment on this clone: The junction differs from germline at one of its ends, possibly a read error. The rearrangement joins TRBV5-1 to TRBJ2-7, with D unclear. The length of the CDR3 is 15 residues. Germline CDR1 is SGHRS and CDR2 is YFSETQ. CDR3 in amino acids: CASSLSAATSYERYF. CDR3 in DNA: TGCGCCAGCAGCTTGTCGGCAGCGACCTCCTACGAGCGGTACTTC.

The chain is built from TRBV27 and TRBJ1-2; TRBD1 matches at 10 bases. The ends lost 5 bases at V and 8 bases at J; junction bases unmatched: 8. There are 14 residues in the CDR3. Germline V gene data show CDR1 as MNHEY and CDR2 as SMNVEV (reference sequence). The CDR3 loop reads CASSIRQGAGGYTF. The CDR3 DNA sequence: TGTGCCAGCAGTATTCGACAGGGGGCGGGGGGCTACACCTTC.

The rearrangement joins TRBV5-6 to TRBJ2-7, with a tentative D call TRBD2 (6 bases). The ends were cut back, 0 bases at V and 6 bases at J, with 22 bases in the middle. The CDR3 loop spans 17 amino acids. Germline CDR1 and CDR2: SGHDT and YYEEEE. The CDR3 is CASSLGSGTRGVGEQYF. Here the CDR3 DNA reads TGTGCCAGCAGCTTGGGATCTGGGACTCGAGGGGTGGGCGAGCAGTACTTC.

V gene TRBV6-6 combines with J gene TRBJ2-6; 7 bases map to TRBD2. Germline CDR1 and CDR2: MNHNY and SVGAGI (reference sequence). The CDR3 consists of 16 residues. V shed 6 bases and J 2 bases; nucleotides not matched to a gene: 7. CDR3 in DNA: TGTGCCAGCAGGAAATGGGAGGGGACTGGGGCCAACGTCCTGACTTTC. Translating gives CASRKWEGTGANVLTF.

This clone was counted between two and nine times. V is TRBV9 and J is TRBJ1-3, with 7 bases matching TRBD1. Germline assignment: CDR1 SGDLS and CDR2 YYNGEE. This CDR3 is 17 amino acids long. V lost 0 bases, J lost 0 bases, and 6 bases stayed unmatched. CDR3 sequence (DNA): TGTGCCAGCAGCGTAGAGGGACAGCTATACTCTGGAAACACCATATATTTT. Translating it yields CASSVEGQLYSGNTIYF. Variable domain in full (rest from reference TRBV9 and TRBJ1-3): DSGVTQTPKHLITATGQRVTLRCSPRSGDLSVYWYQQSLDQGLQFLIQYYNGEERAKGNILERFSAQQFPDLHSELNLSSLELGDSALYFCASSVEGQLYSGNTIYFGEGSWLTVV.

Here the CDR3 DNA reads TGTGCCAGCAGTAACACCTACGAGCAGTACTTC. Its translation: CASSNTYEQYF. This chain joins TRBV6-1 and TRBJ2-7; D call uncertain. The CDR3 runs to 11 residues. Germline V gives CDR1 MNHNS, CDR2 SASEGT. The V and J ends lost 5 bases and 2 bases respectively, with 4 bases between them.

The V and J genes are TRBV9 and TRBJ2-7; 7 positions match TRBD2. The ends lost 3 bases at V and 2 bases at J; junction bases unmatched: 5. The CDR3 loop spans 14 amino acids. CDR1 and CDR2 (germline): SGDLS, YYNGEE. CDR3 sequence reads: CASSDGLGAYEQYF. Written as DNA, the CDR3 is TGTGCCAGCAGCGATGGACTAGGAGCCTACGAGCAGTACTTC.

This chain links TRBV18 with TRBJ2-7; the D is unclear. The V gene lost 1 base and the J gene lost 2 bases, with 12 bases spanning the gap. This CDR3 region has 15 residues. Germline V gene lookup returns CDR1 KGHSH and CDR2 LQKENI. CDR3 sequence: CASSPQSGSTYEQYF. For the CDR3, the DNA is TGTGCCAGCTCACCACAGTCGGGTTCAACCTACGAGCAGTACTTC.

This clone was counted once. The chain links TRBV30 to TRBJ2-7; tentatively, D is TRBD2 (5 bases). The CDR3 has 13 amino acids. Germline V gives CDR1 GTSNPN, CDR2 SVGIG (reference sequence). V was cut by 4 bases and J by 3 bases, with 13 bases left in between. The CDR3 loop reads CAWNAGINYEQYF. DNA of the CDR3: TGTGCCTGGAATGCCGGGATAAACTACGAGCAGTACTTC.

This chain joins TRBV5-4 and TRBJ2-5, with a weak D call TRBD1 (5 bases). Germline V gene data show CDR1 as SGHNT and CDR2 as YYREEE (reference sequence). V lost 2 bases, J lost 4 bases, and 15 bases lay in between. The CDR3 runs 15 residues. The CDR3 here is CASSFGASPTETQYF. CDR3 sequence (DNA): TGTGCCAGCAGCTTTGGGGCTAGTCCAACAGAGACCCAGTACTTC.

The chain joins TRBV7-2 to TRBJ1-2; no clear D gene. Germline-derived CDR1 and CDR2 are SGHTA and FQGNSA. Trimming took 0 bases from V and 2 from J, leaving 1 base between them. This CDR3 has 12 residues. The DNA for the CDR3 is TGTGCCAGCAGCTTAGCGAACTATGGCTACACCTTC. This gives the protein CASSLANYGYTF.

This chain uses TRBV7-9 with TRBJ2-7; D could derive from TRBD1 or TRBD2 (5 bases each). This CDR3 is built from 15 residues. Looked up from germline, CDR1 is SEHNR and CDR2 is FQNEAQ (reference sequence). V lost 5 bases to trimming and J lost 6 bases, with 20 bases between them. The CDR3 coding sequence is TGTGCCAGCAGCGAATACCCTCGGGGTAGGGGCGAGCAGTACTTC. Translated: CASSEYPRGRGEQYF.

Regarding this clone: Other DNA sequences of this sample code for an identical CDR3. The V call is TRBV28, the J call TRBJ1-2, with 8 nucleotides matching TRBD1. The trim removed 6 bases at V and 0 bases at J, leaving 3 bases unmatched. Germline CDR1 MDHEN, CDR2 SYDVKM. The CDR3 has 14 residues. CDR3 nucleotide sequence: TGTGCCAGCAGCCTGACAGGGGCTAACTATGGCTACACCTTC. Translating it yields CASSLTGANYGYTF.

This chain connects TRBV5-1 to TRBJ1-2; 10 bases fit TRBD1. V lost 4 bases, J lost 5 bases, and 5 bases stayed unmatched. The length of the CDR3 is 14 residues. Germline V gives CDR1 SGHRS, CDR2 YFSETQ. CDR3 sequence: CASSTGQGVYGYTF. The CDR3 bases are TGCGCCAGCAGCACCGGACAGGGGGTTTATGGCTACACCTTC.